This T cell receptor beta chain was retrieved from a study of blood T cell repertoires in COVID-19. Overall study: COVID-19 samples from acute and convalescent phases originated in the United States, Italy and Spain. T cells, B-cell-depleted T cells, or PBMCs provided the cDNA or gDNA that served as material.

In the original processing: Reference gene primer amplification yielded estimated nucleated cell counts. Assay: immunoSEQ multiplex PCR; the TCRdb copy retains only in-frame clones and omits some. V, J and clone size reflect that table, while D and trimming were determined from the DNA. The sample lists some 150,000 clones; roughly 89% were seen once. The CDR3 has 15 residues. Germline values: CDR1 MDHEN, CDR2 SYDVKM. V shed 2 bases and J shed 0 bases, with 8 bases lying between them. The chain has TRBV28 and TRBJ1-5; unclear D gene. The receptor comes from a man between 45 and 60 years old with acute or convalescent COVID-19. Sequenced sample: peripheral blood. CDR3 bases: TGTGCCAGCAGTTTAGGAGCTTATAGCAATCAGCCCCAGCATTTT. It is translated as CASSLGAYSNQPQHF.